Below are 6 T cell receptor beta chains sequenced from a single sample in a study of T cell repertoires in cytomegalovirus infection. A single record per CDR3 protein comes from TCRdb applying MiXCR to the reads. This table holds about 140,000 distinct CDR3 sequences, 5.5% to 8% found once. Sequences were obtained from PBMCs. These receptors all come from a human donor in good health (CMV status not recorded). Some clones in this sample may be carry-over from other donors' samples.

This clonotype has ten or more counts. DNA for the CDR3: TGTGCCAGCAGCTTAGGAGCGGGGGGCCGGGAAGAGACCCAGTACTTC. This encodes CASSLGAGGREETQYF. This rearrangement joins TRBV11-2 to TRBJ2-5; the match to TRBD2 covers 9 bases. J gave up 3 bases and V 1 base, and 6 bases lay outside the gene matches. Germline V lookup: CDR1 SGHAT, CDR2 FQNNGV. CDR3 length equals 16 residues.

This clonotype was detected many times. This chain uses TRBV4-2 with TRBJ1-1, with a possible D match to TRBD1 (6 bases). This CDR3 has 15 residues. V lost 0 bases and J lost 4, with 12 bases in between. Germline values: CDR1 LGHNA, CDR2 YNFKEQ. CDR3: CASSQDGRGATEAFF. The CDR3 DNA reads TGTGCCAGCAGCCAAGATGGACGGGGGGCCACTGAAGCTTTCTTT.

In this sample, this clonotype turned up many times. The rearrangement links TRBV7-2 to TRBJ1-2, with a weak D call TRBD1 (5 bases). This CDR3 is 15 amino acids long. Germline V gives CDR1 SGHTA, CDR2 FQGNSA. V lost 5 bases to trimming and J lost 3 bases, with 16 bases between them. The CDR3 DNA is TGTGCCAGCAGCCCGCCGGGACCTGGGCACTATGGCTACACCTTC. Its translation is CASSPPGPGHYGYTF.

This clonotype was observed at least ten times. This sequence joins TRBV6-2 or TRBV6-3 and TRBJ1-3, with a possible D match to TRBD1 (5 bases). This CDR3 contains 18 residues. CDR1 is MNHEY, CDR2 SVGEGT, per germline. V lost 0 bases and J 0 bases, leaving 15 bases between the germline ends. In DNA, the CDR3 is TGTGCCAGCAGTTACTCCTCTTCGGGACTCATCTCTGGAAACACCATATATTTT. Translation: CASSYSSSGLISGNTIYF.

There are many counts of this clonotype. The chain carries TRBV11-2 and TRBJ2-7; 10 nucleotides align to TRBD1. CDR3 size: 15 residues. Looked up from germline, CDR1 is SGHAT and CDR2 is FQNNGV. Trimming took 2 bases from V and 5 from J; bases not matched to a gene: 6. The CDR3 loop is CASSLRTGGWDEQYF. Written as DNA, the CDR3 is TGTGCCAGCAGCTTAAGGACAGGGGGATGGGACGAGCAGTACTTC.

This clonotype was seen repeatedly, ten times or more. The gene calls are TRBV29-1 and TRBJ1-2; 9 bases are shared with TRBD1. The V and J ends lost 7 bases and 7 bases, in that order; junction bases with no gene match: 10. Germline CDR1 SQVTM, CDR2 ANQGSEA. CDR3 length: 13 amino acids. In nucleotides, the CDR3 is TGCAGCGCCGAACGGGACAGGGAGGCTGGCTACACCTTC. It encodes CSAERDREAGYTF. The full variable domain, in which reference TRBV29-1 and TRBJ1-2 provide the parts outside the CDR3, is SAVISQKPSRDICQRGTSLTIQCQVDSQVTMMFWYRQQPGQSLTLIATANQGSEATYESGFVIDKFPISRPNLTFSTLTVSNMSPEDSSIYLCSAERDREAGYTFGSGTRLTVV.